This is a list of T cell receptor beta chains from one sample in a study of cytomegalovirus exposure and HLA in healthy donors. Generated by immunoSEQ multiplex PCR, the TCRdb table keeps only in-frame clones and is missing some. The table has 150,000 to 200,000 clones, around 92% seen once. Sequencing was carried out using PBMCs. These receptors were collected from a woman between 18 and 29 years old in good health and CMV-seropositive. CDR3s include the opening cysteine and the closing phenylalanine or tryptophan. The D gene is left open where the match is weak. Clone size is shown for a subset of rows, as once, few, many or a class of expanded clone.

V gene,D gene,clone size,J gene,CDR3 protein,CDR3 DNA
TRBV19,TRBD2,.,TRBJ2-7,CASSVVAGTSGYEQYF,TGTGCCAGTAGTGTGGTAGCCGGGACTAGCGGTTACGAGCAGTACTTC
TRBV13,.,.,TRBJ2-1,CASSLLSPVQRRIEQFF,TGTGCCAGCAGCCTACTATCCCCGGTTCAGCGGCGAATTGAGCAGTTCTTC
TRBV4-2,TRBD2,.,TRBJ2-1,CASSHPGTRTEQFF,TGTGCCAGCAGCCATCCCGGGACTAGGACTGAGCAGTTCTTC
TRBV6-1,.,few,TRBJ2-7,CASSEARDSGYEQYF,TGTGCCAGCAGTGAAGCGCGGGACAGCGGCTACGAGCAGTACTTC
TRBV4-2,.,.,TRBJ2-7,CASSPHQGYEQYF,TGTGCCAGCAGCCCTCACCAGGGGTACGAGCAGTACTTC
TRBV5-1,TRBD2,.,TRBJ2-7,CASSRTSGTYEQYF,TGCGCCAGCAGTAGGACTAGCGGAACCTACGAGCAGTACTTC
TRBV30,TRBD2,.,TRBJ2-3,CALTSGSTDTQYF,TGTGCCTTAACTAGCGGGAGCACAGATACGCAGTATTTT
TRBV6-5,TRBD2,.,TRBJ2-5,CASSYVLAGGETQYF,TGTGCCAGCAGTTACGTTCTAGCGGGAGGGGAGACCCAGTACTTC
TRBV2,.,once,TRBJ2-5,CASSLTGKETQYF,TGTGCCAGCAGTCTAACAGGGAAAGAGACCCAGTACTTC
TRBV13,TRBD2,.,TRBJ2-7,CASSSPPPGGLNEQYF,TGTGCCAGCAGCTCCCCGCCCCCGGGAGGGCTGAACGAGCAGTACTTC
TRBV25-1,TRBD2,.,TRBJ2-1,CASSVSTRTSGTGNEQFF,TGTGCCAGCAGTGTCTCCACCCGGACTAGCGGGACGGGGAATGAGCAGTTCTTC
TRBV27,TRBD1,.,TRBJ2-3,CASSTDRDITDTQYF,TGTGCCAGCAGTACAGACAGGGACATCACAGATACGCAGTATTTT
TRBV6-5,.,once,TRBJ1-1,CASSSRGGTEAFF,TGTGCCAGCAGTTCCAGGGGCGGCACTGAAGCTTTCTTT
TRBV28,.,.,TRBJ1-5,CASSFGRSYNQPQHF,TGTGCCAGCAGTTTTGGCAGGTCCTACAATCAGCCCCAGCATTTT
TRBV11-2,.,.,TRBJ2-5,CASSSQRDQETQYF,TGTGCCAGCAGTTCCCAGCGAGACCAAGAGACCCAGTACTTC
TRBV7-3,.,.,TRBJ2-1,CASSRAGSSNNEQFF,TGTGCCAGCAGCCGGGCGGGGTCAAGCAACAATGAGCAGTTCTTC